This T cell receptor (beta chain) appears in the sequencing data of a study of blood T cell repertoires in COVID-19. The wider study: The United States, Italy and Spain were the sources of the acute and convalescent COVID-19 samples. PBMCs, B-cell-depleted T cells, or T cells were the source of the cDNA or gDNA that made up the material.

The table lists this clone with many counts. It was during active infection that Seattle patients were enrolled and then longitudinally followed. Trimming took 5 bases from V and 0 from J; bases not matched to a gene: 14. Germline assignment: CDR1 SGHRS and CDR2 YFSETQ. The CDR3 runs 17 residues. Per the original data handling: Amplification with reference gene primers provided the estimates of nucleated cell counts. This table comes from immunoSEQ multiplex PCR, and its TCRdb copy is limited to in-frame clones, with some not included. The V and J calls and clone size were taken over from that table, and D and trimming were inferred from the DNA. The repertoire consists of fewer than 300,000 clones, with approximately 86% occurring once and the leading ten covering about 1%.

This receptor was obtained from a human donor with COVID-19, enrolled during active disease. The donor label of this sample is uncertain. This sequence joins TRBV5-1 and TRBJ2-7, with 7 bases identical to TRBD1. Specimen: peripheral blood. The chain's CDR3 is CASSSPPGQDFSYEQYF. The CDR3 DNA reads TGCGCCAGCAGTTCCCCTCCCGGACAGGACTTCTCCTACGAGCAGTACTTC.